This TCR beta chain emerged from a study of cytomegalovirus exposure and HLA in healthy donors. This CDR3 has 15 amino acids. V was shortened by 4 bases and J by 4 bases, with 17 bases between the two germline ends. Germline assignment: CDR1 SGHRS and CDR2 YFSETQ. About this clone: Its cognate antigen is unknown.

Study-wide points: In a later analysis, at a false discovery rate of 0.05, about 16,000 TCR beta sequences matched HLA alleles. Prior analysis indicated that the majority of TCR beta V segments exhibited productivity approximately 87% or approximately 30% of the time. Rare TCR sequences dominated, though some public TCRs recurred in many donors. V- and J-gene trimming in TCR beta was tied to a missense DCLRE1C variant by an analysis performed later.

Primers included in the PCR were 60 Vbeta and 13 Jbeta primers. Assay: immunoSEQ multiplex PCR; the TCRdb copy retains only in-frame clones and omits some. The sample consists of about 140,000 clones, 80% of them appearing once. The specimen sequenced was PBMCs. This TCR was sampled from a male donor in good health and CMV-seronegative. The chain uses TRBV5-1 and TRBJ2-5, with a weak D call TRBD1 (6 bases). CDR3 DNA: TGCGCCAGCAGCACGCCAGGACAGTTCCGAGAGACCCAGTACTTC. This translates into CASSTPGQFRETQYF.